This T cell receptor beta chain is drawn from a study of T cell changes during pregnancy in multiple sclerosis (dated by TCRdb to the late 2010s). Concerning the study at large: The study examined how the T cell repertoire changed over the course of pregnancy in women with multiple sclerosis.

Per the germline V gene, SGHTA is the CDR1 and FQGNSA is the CDR2. V is shortened by 2 bases, J by 3 bases, and the region joining them spans 12 bases. From the cysteine through the phenylalanine, the CDR3 covers 15 amino acids. CDR3 DNA only is kept here, 45 bases in frame from base 1. The library relied on the immunoSEQ multiplex PCR assay. TCRdb limited this immuneACCESS table to in-frame rearrangements with V and J called. A share of clones is missing; checked studies link under half to unresolved V genes, and the rest is unexplained. This sample holds about 46,000 clones; 80% to 95% were observed only once. Of the sample, 0.39% falls within the top ten clones. Details on this clone: No cognate antigen has been identified for it. No per-base quality is available; no much larger clone lies one base away.

The sample consisted of CD4+ T cells from peripheral blood mononuclear cells, taken after pregnancy. The chain is encoded by TRBV7-2 joined to TRBJ2-3; the D gene lacks a confident call. The TCR sequence derives from a female donor with multiple sclerosis, enrolled in a pregnancy study. The CDR3 region reads CASSLLILRTDTQYF. In nucleotides, the sequence is TGTGCCAGCAGCTTACTAATCCTGAGAACAGATACGCAGTATTTT. The full variable domain, with segments outside the CDR3 supplied by the reference TRBV7-2 and TRBJ2-3 proteins, appears as GAGVSQSPSNKVTEKGKDVELRCDPISGHTALYWYRQSLGQGLEFLIYFQGNSAPDKSGLPSDRFSAERTGGSVSTLTIQRTQQEDSAVYLCASSLLILRTDTQYFGPGTRLTVL.